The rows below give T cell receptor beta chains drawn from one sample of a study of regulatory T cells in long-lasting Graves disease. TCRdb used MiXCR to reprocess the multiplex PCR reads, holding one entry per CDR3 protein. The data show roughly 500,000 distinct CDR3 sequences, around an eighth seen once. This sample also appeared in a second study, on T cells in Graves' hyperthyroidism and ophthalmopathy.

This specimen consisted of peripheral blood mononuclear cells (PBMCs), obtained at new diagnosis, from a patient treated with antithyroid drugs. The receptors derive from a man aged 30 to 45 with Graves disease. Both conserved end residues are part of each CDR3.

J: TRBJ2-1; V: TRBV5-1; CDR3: CASSSTSGRAYGEQFF
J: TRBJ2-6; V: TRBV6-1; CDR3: CASSESYSGANVLTF
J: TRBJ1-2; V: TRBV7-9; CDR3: CASSLAQSHGYTF
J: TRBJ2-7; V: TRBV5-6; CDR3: CASSLGTSTSYEQYF
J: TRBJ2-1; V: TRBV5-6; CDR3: CASSWDHSPYNEQFF
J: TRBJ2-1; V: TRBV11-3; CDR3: CASSQDRNNEQFF
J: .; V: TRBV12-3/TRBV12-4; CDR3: CASSSRRLFSYNEQFF
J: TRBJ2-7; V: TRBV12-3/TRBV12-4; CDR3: CASKSPSSSQYF
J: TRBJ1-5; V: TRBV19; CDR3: CASSIHTRGRGNQPQHF
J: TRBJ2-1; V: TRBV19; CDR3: CASSIGVRLAGNNEQFF
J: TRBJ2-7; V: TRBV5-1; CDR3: CASSLVQGREQYF
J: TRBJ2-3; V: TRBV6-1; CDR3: CASSTTGGRADTQYF
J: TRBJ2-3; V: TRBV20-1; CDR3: CSASTSGRPDTQYF
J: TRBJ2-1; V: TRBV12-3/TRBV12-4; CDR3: CASSSGLAGRAFF
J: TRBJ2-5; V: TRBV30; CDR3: CALGRETQYF
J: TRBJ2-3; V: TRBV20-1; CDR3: CSAMDRGRTDTQYF
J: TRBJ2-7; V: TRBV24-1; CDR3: CATSDRQLYEQYF
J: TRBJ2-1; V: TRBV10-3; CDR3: CAINIVASGRNEQFF
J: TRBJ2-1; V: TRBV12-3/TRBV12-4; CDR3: CASSFGAGPGNEQFF
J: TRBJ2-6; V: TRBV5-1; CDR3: CASNLGVGQGSGANVLTF
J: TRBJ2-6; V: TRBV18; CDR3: CASSPPNSANVLTF
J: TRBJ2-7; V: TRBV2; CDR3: CASSLAGGGSEQYF
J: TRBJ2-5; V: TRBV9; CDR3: CASSVRDRGSETQYF
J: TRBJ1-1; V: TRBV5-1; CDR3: CASSLGTEAFF
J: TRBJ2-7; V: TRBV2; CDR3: CASNPSSYEQYF
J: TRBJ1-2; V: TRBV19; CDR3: CASSVDRVWGYTF
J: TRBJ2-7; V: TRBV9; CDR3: CASSVAEGSYEQYF
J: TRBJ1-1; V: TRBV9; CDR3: CASSVAGTVVNTEAFF
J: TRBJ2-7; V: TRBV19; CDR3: CASSIGVGLADYEQYF
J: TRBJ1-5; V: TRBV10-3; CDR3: CAISDSLSDTLSQPQHF
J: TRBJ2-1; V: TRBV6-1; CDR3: CASAQGREVPYNEQFF
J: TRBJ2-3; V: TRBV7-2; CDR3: CASSILAGGADTQYF
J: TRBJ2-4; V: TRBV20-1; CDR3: CSARGTVAGDFLAKNIQYF
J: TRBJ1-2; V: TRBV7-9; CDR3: CASSLGETGVYGYTF
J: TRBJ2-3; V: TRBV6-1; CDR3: CASRRLAGGPTDTQYF
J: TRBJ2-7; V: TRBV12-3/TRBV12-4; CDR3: CASSARRLSYEQYF
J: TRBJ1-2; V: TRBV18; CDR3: CASSPPSANYGYTF